The sequence of this TCR beta chain was determined in a study of cytomegalovirus exposure and HLA in healthy donors. Trimming took 1 base from V and 7 from J, leaving 10 bases between them. This CDR3 region has 13 residues. Germline loops: CDR1 KGHSH, CDR2 LQKENI. Primers: 60 Vbeta forward and 13 Jbeta reverse. Sequencing used immunoSEQ multiplex PCR; TCRdb keeps in-frame clones, though not all of them. The sample contains roughly 290,000 clones, around 80% of which appear only once. The gene calls are TRBV18 and TRBJ1-2; D remains unclear. Sequencing was performed on PBMCs. The TCR originated in a girl aged 2 to 9 in good health and CMV-seronegative. The CDR3 here is CASSPRELFGYTF. CDR3 in DNA: TGTGCCAGCTCACCACGGGAGCTTTTTGGCTACACCTTC.